These T cell receptor beta chains were read from a single sample in a study of identical twins. One entry per CDR3 protein, called by TCRdb with MiXCR from the 5' RACE reads. The table has 400,000 to 600,000 distinct CDR3 sequences, about a fifth seen once. The same data also went into a second study, on yellow fever vaccine responses in identical twins.

Source material: CD4+ T cells sorted from blood. The receptor source for this set is a woman aged 18-30 years in good health. The CDR3 runs from the conserved cysteine through the conserved F or W. The order of the fields is D gene, J gene, clone size, V gene, CDR3 protein, CDR3 DNA. D genes are given only for firm matches. The size field is filled for only some rows; it gives once, few, many or a size class.

>TRBD1|TRBJ1-2|NA|TRBV5-1
CASSATGENYGYTF
TGCGCCAGCAGCGCGACAGGGGAAAACTATGGCTACACCTTC
>TRBD1|TRBJ1-5|few|TRBV24-1
CATSTDRGGQPQHF
TGTGCCACCAGTACCGACAGGGGAGGTCAGCCCCAGCATTTT
>NA|TRBJ2-2|NA|TRBV11-2
CASSPLVPNTGELFF
TGTGCCAGCAGCCCCCTCGTCCCGAACACCGGGGAGCTGTTTTTT
>TRBD1|TRBJ1-2|NA|TRBV3-1
CASSHTTGHGYTF
TGTGCCAGCAGCCATACGACAGGGCATGGCTACACCTTC
>TRBD2|TRBJ2-3|NA|TRBV5-1
CASSLMGTSGSFDTDTQYF
TGCGCCAGCAGCTTGATGGGGACTAGCGGGAGTTTTGACACAGATACGCAGTATTTT
>TRBD2|TRBJ2-3|NA|TRBV5-1
CASSKSGIRDTQYF
TGCGCCAGCAGCAAAAGCGGGATACGGGATACGCAGTATTTT
>NA|TRBJ2-1|NA|TRBV28
CASSYRLGEQFF
TGTGCCAGCAGTTACCGATTGGGTGAGCAGTTCTTC
>TRBD1|TRBJ2-7|NA|TRBV29-1
CSVSDRNRYEQYF
TGCAGCGTTTCGGACAGGAACCGCTACGAGCAGTACTTC
>NA|TRBJ2-1|few|TRBV7-6
CASSQGPGAGYNEQFF
TGTGCCAGCAGCCAGGGTCCCGGGGCAGGATACAATGAGCAGTTCTTC
>NA|TRBJ2-6|NA|TRBV10-3
CAISPTGFLSGANVLTF
TGTGCCATCAGTCCGACAGGTTTCCTCTCTGGGGCCAACGTCCTGACTTTC
>NA|TRBJ2-1|few|TRBV24-1
CATSVPGPEVYNEQFF
TGTGCCACCAGTGTCCCGGGTCCCGAAGTCTACAATGAGCAGTTCTTC
>NA|TRBJ1-1|few|TRBV20-1
CSPSGVTEAFF
TGCAGTCCATCAGGGGTCACTGAAGCTTTCTTT
>NA|TRBJ2-1|NA|TRBV15
CATSRDGALLLTDTYNEQFF
TGTGCCACCAGCAGAGATGGTGCCCTCCTACTGACGGACACCTACAATGAGCAGTTCTTC
>TRBD2|TRBJ2-5|few|TRBV4-2
CASSQDSLAGGPETQYF
TGTGCCAGCAGCCAAGATTCGCTAGCGGGAGGGCCGGAGACCCAGTACTTC
>NA|TRBJ2-1|few|TRBV24-1
CATSDLQGHPYNEQFF
TGTGCCACCAGTGATTTGCAGGGACACCCCTACAATGAGCAGTTCTTC
>NA|TRBJ2-3|few|TRBV7-2
CASSLIRGDTQYF
TGTGCCAGCAGCTTAATTCGGGGGGATACGCAGTATTTT
>NA|TRBJ2-7|many|TRBV9
CASSMTGDLALEQYF
TGTGCCAGCAGCATGACAGGCGACCTCGCCCTCGAGCAGTACTTC
>TRBD2|TRBJ2-5|few|TRBV11-2
CASSLGRGLANNQETQYF
TGTGCCAGCAGCTTAGGGAGGGGACTAGCCAATAATCAAGAGACCCAGTACTTC
>NA|TRBJ2-7|NA|TRBV7-8
CASSSGHSSYEQYF
TGTGCCAGCAGCTCCGGACATAGCTCCTACGAGCAGTACTTC
>TRBD1|TRBJ1-4|NA|TRBV7-6
CASSYGQGAPNEKLFF
TGTGCCAGCAGCTATGGACAGGGGGCCCCTAATGAAAAACTGTTTTTT
>NA|TRBJ2-2|few|TRBV12-3/TRBV12-4
CASRDKGVAVWGPTGELFF
TGTGCCAGCAGGGATAAGGGGGTCGCAGTTTGGGGTCCCACCGGGGAGCTGTTTTTT
>TRBD1|TRBJ2-1|few|TRBV28
CASSNPGGYSYNEQFF
TGTGCCAGCAGTAACCCAGGGGGCTACTCCTACAATGAGCAGTTCTTC
>NA|TRBJ2-2|NA|TRBV5-1
CASSLAMIAGELFF
TGCGCCAGCAGCTTGGCGATGATTGCCGGGGAGCTGTTTTTT
>NA|TRBJ2-7|NA|TRBV28
CASSSGILGRYEQYF
TGTGCCAGCAGTTCAGGAATTCTGGGGCGCTACGAGCAGTACTTC
>TRBD2|TRBJ2-3|few|TRBV28
CASSFGTSGRWSTDTQYF
TGTGCCAGCAGTTTCGGGACTAGCGGGAGGTGGAGCACAGATACGCAGTATTTT
>NA|TRBJ2-1|NA|TRBV2
CASRETWSNEQFF
TGTGCCAGCAGGGAGACGTGGAGCAATGAGCAGTTCTTC
>NA|TRBJ2-3|NA|TRBV5-1
CASSLAGDPTDTQYF
TGCGCCAGCAGCTTGGCTGGGGACCCCACAGATACGCAGTATTTT
>NA|TRBJ2-7|once|TRBV7-2
CASSLYLGEQYF
TGTGCCAGCAGCTTATATTTGGGGGAGCAGTACTTC
>NA|TRBJ1-6|few|TRBV12-3/TRBV12-4
CASTPGYNSPLHF
TGTGCCAGCACCCCAGGGTATAATTCACCCCTCCACTTT
>TRBD1|TRBJ2-2|NA|TRBV5-1
CASSYGQASHTGELFF
TGCGCCAGCAGCTACGGACAGGCCAGTCACACCGGGGAGCTGTTTTTT
>NA|TRBJ2-1|few|TRBV6-6
CASSQPSGEGFF
TGTGCCAGCAGCCAGCCTTCGGGAGAAGGGTTCTTC